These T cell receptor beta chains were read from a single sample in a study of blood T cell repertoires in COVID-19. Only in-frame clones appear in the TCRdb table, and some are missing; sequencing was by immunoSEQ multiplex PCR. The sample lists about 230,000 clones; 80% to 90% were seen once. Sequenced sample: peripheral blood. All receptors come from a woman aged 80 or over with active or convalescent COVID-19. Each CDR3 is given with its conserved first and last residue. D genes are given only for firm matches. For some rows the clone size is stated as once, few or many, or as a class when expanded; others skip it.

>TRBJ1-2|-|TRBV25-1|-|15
TGTGCCAGCAGTGAATCTCAGGGGAGATTACGAGGCTACACCTTC
CASSESQGRLRGYTF
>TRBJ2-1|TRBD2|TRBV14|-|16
TGTGCCAGCAGCCATCGTCTAGCGGGAGCATACAATGAGCAGTTCTTC
CASSHRLAGAYNEQFF
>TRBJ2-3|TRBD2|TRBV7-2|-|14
TGTGCCAGCAGGAGGACTAGCGGGGGGGCTTCGCAGTATTTT
CASRRTSGGASQYF
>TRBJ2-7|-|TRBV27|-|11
TGTGCCAGCGTAAGGGGTAACGAGCAGTACTTC
CASVRGNEQYF
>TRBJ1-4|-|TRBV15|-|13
TGTGCCACCAGCAGAGATCCCGGTGAAAAACTGTTTTTT
CATSRDPGEKLFF
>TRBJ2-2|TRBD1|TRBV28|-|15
TGTGCCAGCCACTCTACCGGGACAGGGACCGGGGAGCTGTTTTTT
CASHSTGTGTGELFF
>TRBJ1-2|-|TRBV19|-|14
TGTGCCAGTAGTATGCGGCCAGAAATATATGGCTACACCTTC
CASSMRPEIYGYTF
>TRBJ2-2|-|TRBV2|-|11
TGTGCCAGCAGTGGCGACGGGGAGCTGTTTTTT
CASSGDGELFF
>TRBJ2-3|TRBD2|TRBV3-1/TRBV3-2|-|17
TGTGCCAGCAGCCAAGGGACTAGCGGGAGGGGGACGGATACGCAGTATTTT
CASSQGTSGRGTDTQYF
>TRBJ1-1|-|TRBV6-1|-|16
TGTGCCAGCAGAGAACTCCCGGGGGGGCTGCTCACTGAAGCTTTCTTT
CASRELPGGLLTEAFF
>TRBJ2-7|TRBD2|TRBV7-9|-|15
TGTGCCAGCAGCCCGCAGGGAGGGACCTCCTACGAGCAGTACTTC
CASSPQGGTSYEQYF
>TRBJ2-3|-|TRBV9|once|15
TGTGCCAGCAGCGGGGACTCGGCTAGCACAGATACGCAGTATTTT
CASSGDSASTDTQYF
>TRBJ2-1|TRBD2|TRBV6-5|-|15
TGTGCCAGCAGTCAATCTAGCGGGTCATACAATGAGCAGTTCTTC
CASSQSSGSYNEQFF
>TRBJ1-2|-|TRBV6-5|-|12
TGTGCCAGCAGTCGACACCTCTATGGCTACACCTTC
CASSRHLYGYTF
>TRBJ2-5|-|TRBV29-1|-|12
TGCAGCGTCGATGACAGCCAAGAGACCCAGTACTTC
CSVDDSQETQYF
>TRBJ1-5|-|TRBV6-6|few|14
TGTGCCAGCCTCTCTGGTGGGGGGAATCAGCCCCAGCATTTT
CASLSGGGNQPQHF
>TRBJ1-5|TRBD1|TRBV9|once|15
TGTGCCAGCAGCGGGGGACAGGGAGGCAATCAGCCCCAGCATTTT
CASSGGQGGNQPQHF
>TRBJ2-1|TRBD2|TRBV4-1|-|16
TGCGCCAGCAGCCACGGACTAGCGGGAGTGTACAATGAGCAGTTCTTC
CASSHGLAGVYNEQFF
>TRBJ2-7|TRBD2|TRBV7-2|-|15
TGTGCCAGCAGCTTAGATGGGACTAGCGGGAACGAGCAGTACTTC
CASSLDGTSGNEQYF
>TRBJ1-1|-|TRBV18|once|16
TGTGCCAGCTCACCTTACGAGGGCCTCGATAGGACTGAAGCTTTCTTT
CASSPYEGLDRTEAFF
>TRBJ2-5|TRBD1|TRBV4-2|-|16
TGTGCCAGCAGCCGGGAGGCAGGGGGCTTGGTTGAGACCCAGTACTTC
CASSREAGGLVETQYF
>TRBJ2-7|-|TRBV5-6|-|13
TGTGCCAGCAGCTGGGACACCTCCTACGAGCAGTACTTC
CASSWDTSYEQYF
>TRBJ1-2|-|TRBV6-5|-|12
TGTGCCAGCACCATGAGGGGAGGTGGCTACACCTTC
CASTMRGGGYTF
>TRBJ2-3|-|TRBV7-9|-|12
TGTGCCAGCAGCTCCATGGGGCTAGATAAGTATTTT
CASSSMGLDKYF
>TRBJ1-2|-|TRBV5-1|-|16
TGCGCCAGCAGCTTGATGGGGGACAAGTCACCCTATGGCTACACCTTC
CASSLMGDKSPYGYTF
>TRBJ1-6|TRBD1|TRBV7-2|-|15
TGTGCCAGCAGCTTAAGGGGACAGCAGAATTCACCCCTCCACTTT
CASSLRGQQNSPLHF
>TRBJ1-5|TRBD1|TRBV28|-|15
TGTGCCAGCAGCACCGCTTCAGGGGGAGGTCAGCCCCAGCATTTT
CASSTASGGGQPQHF
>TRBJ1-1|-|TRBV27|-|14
TGTGCCACCTCGAAGGGGCAGGGGAACACTGAAGCTTTCTTT
CATSKGQGNTEAFF
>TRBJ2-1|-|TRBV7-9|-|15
TGTGCCAGCAGCCCGCCTTCTAGTCTGCGGGGTGAGCAGTTCTTC
CASSPPSSLRGEQFF
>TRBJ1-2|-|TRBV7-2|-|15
TGTGCCAGCAGCTTATCTGTGGGGCAAGCCCATGGCTACACCTTC
CASSLSVGQAHGYTF
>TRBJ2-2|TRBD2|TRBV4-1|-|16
TGCGCCAGCAGCCACAGGACTAGCGGGTTCACCGGGGAGCTGTTTTTT
CASSHRTSGFTGELFF
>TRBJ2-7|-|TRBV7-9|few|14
TGTGCCAGCAGTCAACAGGCGTCCTCCTACGAGCAGTACTTC
CASSQQASSYEQYF
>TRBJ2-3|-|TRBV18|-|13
TGTGCCAGCTCAGTAGTGAGGACAGATACGCAGTATTTT
CASSVVRTDTQYF
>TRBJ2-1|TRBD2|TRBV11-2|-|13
TGTGCCAGCAGCTTAGGACTAGCGGGGGGGCAGTTCTTC
CASSLGLAGGQFF
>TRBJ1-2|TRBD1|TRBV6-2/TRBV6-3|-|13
TGTGCCAGCAGTGCGGGACAGAACTATGGCTACACCTTC
CASSAGQNYGYTF
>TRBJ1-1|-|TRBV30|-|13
TGTGCCGGCCGGAGGGCGAGGGGAACTGAAGCTTTCTTT
CAGRRARGTEAFF
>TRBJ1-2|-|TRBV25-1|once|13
TGTGCCAGCAGTATGAGCGGGTACTATGGCTACACCTTC
CASSMSGYYGYTF
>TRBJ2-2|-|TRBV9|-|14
TGTGCCAGCAGCGTAGGAGGTCACACCGGGGAGCTGTTTTTT
CASSVGGHTGELFF
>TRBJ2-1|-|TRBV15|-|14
TGTGCCACCAGCAGGAGGGTGGGCGAGAATGAGCAGTTCTTC
CATSRRVGENEQFF
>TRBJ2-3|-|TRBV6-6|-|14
TGTGCCAGCAGTTACCAGGGGAGCGCAGATACGCAGTATTTT
CASSYQGSADTQYF
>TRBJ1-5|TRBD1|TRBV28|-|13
TGTGCCAGCAGTGGACAGGGAGGTCAGCCCCAGCATTTT
CASSGQGGQPQHF
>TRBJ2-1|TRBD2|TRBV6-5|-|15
TGTGCCAGCAGTTACCCGGGGGAAGGAAGCGGGAGGCTTATCTTC
CASSYPGEGSGRLIF
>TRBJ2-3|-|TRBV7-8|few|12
TGTGCCAGCAGGACTTTGGCGGATACGCAGTATTTT
CASRTLADTQYF
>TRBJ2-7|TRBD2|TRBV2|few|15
TGTGCCAGCAGTGTAATTGGCGGGGGGGCATACGAGCAGTACTTC
CASSVIGGGAYEQYF
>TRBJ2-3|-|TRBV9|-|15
TGTGCCAGCAGCGCCGCTGGGAGCGACACAGATACGCAGTATTTT
CASSAAGSDTDTQYF
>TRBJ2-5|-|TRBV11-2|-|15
TGTGCCAGCAGCTTAGAGCCCGATAGCTCGGAGACCCAGTACTTC
CASSLEPDSSETQYF
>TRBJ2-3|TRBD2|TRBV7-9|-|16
TGTGCCAGCAGCCGGACTAGCGGGTATAGCACAGATACGCAGTATTTT
CASSRTSGYSTDTQYF
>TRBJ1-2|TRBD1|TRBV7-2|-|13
TGTGCCAGCAGCAGGACAGGGTACTATGGCTACACCTTC
CASSRTGYYGYTF
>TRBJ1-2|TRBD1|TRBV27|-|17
TGTGCCAGCAGTCCTAACCCCCAAATAGGGACAGGTTCCGGCTACACCTTC
CASSPNPQIGTGSGYTF
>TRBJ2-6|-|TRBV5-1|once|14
TGCGCCAGCAGCCCAAACTCTGGGGCCAACGTCCTGACTTTC
CASSPNSGANVLTF
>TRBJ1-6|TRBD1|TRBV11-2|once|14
TGTGCCAGCAGTCCGGACAGGCTTAATTCACCCCTCCACTTT
CASSPDRLNSPLHF